This T cell receptor (beta chain) stems from a study of cytomegalovirus exposure and HLA in healthy donors. Whole-study results and caveats: The presence/absence work took it that sequencing depth was about the same across donors.

Primers included in the PCR were 60 Vbeta and 13 Jbeta primers. Libraries were prepared by immunoSEQ multiplex PCR; TCRdb keeps only in-frame clonotypes and omits some of them. Among 75,000 to 90,000 clones listed, 60% to 85% were seen once. CDR1 is SGHTA, CDR2 FQGNSA, per germline. The germline V and J ends were trimmed by 1 base and 6 bases, with 15 bases remaining between them. CDR3 length: 15 residues. Concerning this clone: Antigen specificity is unknown.

The sequenced sample consisted of PBMCs. The chain recombines TRBV7-2 with TRBJ1-2; no firm D call. The receptor was derived from a male donor in good health and CMV-seropositive. The CDR3 is CASSLDPGRMDGYTF. CDR3 nucleotides: TGTGCCAGCAGCTTAGACCCAGGTCGAATGGATGGCTACACCTTC. Supplemented by reference TRBV7-2 and TRBJ1-2, the full variable domain reads GAGVSQSPSNKVTEKGKDVELRCDPISGHTALYWYRQSLGQGLEFLIYFQGNSAPDKSGLPSDRFSAERTGGSVSTLTIQRTQQEDSAVYLCASSLDPGRMDGYTFGSGTRLTVV.